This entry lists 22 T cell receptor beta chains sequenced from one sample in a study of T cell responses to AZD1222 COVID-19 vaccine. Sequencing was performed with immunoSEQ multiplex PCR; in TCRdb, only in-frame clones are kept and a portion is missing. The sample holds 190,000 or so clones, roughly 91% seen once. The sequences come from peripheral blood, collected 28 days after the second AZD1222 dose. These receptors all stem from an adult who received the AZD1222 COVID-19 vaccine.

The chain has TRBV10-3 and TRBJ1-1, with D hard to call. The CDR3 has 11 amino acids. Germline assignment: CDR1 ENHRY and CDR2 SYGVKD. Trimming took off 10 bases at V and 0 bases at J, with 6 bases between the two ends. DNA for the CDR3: TGTGCCAGTACAATGAACACTGAAGCTTTCTTT. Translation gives CASTMNTEAFF.

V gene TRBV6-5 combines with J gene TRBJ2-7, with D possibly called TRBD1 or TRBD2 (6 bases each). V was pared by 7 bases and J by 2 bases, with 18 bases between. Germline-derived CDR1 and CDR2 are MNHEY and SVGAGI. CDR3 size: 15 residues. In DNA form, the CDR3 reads TGTGCCAGCACCCCGGGGGCTCTGGGCGCCTACGAGCAGTACTTC. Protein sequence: CASTPGALGAYEQYF.

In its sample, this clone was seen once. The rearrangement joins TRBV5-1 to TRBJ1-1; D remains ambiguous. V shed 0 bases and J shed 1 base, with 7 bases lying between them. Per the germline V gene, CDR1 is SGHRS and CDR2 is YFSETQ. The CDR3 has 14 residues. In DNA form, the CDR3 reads TGCGCCAGCAGCTTGGGACCATCGAACACTGAAGCTTTCTTT. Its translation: CASSLGPSNTEAFF. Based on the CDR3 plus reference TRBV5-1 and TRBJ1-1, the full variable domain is KAGVTQTPRYLIKTRGQQVTLSCSPISGHRSVSWYQQTPGQGLQFLFEYFSETQRNKGNFPGRFSGRQFSNSRSEMNVSTLELGDSALYLCASSLGPSNTEAFFGQGTRLTVV.

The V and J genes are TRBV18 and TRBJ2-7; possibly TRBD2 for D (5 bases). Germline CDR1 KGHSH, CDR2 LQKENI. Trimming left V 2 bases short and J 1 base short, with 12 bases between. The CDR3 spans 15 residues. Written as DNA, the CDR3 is TGTGCCAGCTCACCAAACGGGGAAGTTTCCTACGAGCAGTACTTC. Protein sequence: CASSPNGEVSYEQYF.

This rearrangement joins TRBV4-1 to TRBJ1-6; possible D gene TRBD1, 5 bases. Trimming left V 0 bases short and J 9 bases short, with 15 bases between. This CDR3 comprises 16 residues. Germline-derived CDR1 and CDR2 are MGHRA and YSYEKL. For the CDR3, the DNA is TGCGCCAGCAGCCAAGAGGTGACGGGGCGGCGTTCACCCCTCCACTTT. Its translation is CASSQEVTGRRSPLHF.

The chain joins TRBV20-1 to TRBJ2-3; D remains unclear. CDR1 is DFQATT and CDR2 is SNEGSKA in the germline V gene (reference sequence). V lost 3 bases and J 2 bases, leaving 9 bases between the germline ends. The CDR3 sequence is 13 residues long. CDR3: CSASILATDTQYF. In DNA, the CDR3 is TGCAGTGCTAGTATCCTGGCCACAGATACGCAGTATTTT.

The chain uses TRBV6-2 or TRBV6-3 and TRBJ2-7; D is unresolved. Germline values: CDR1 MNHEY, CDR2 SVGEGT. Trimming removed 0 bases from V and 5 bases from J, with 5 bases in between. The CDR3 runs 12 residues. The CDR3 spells CASSYSGDEQYF. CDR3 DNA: TGTGCCAGCAGTTACTCTGGGGACGAGCAGTACTTC.

The CDR3 nucleotides are TGCGCCAGCAGCTTGGCGGGAGTAAGCACAGATACGCAGTATTTT. Encoded protein: CASSLAGVSTDTQYF. This chain uses TRBV5-1 with TRBJ2-3; tentative D call: TRBD2 (6 bases). The CDR3 consists of 15 residues. V gave up 0 bases and J gave up 0 bases, with 8 bases separating them. Germline CDR1 and CDR2: SGHRS and YFSETQ.

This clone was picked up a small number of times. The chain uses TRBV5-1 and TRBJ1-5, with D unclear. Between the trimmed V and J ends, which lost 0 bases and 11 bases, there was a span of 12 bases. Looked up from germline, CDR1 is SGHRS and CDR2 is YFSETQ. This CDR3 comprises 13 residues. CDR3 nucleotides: TGCGCCAGCAGCTTGGCCACAGACGCAGCCCAGCATTTT. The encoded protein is CASSLATDAAQHF.

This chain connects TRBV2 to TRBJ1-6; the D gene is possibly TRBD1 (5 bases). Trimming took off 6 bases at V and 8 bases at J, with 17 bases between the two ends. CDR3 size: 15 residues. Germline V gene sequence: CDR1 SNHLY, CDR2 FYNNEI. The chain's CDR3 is CASRLAGSLDSPLHF. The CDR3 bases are TGTGCCAGCAGACTCGCAGGGAGTTTGGATTCACCCCTCCACTTT.

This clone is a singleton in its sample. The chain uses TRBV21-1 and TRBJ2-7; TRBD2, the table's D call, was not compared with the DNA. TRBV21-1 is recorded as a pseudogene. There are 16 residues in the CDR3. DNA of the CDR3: TGTGCCAGCAGCAAAGAGGCGCGACTAGCTAGAGGCGAGCAGTACTTC. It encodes CASSKEARLARGEQYF.

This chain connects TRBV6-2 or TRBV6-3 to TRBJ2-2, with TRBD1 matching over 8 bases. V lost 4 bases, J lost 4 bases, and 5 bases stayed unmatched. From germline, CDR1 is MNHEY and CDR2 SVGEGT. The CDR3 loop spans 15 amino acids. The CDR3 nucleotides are TGTGCCAGCAGTTCTCAGGGGGCAGGCACCGGGGAGCTGTTTTTT. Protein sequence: CASSSQGAGTGELFF.

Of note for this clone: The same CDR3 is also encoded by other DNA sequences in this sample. For the CDR3, the DNA is TGTGCCAGCAGCTTAACCGGACAGGGCCACGAGCAGTACTTC. Amino acids: CASSLTGQGHEQYF. This sequence joins TRBV7-3 and TRBJ2-7; 8 bases map to TRBD1. The length of the CDR3 is 14 residues. V lost 0 bases and J lost 5; bases outside the gene matches: 3. Germline loops: CDR1 SGHTA, CDR2 FQGTGA.

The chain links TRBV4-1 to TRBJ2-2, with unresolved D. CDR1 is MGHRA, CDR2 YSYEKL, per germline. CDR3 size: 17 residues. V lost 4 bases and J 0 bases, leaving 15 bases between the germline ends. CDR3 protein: CASSPPPGHTNTGELFF. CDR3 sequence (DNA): TGCGCCAGCAGCCCACCTCCCGGGCACACGAACACCGGGGAGCTGTTTTTT.

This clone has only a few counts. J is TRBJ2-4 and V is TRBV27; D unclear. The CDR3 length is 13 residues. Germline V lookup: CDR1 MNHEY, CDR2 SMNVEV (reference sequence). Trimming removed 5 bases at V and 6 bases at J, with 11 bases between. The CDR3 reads CASSTNTVNIQYF. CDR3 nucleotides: TGTGCCAGCAGTACAAACACCGTAAACATTCAGTACTTC.

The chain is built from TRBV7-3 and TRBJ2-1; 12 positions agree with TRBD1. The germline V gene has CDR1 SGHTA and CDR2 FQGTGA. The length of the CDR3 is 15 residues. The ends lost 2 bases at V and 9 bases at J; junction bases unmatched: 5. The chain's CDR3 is CASSLSGTGGGEQFF. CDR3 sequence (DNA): TGTGCCAGCAGCTTATCCGGGACAGGGGGCGGTGAGCAGTTCTTC.

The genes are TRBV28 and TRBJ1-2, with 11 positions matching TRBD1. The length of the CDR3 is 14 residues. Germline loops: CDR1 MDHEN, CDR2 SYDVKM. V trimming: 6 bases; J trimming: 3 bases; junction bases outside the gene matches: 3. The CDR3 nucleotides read TGTGCCAGCAGCAGGACAGGGGGCCACTATGGCTACACCTTC. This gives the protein CASSRTGGHYGYTF.

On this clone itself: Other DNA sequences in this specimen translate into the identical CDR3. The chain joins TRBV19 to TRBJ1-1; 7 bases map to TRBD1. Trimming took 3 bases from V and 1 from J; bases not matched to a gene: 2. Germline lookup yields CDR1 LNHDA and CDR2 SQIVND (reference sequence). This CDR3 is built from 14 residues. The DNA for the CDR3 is TGTGCCAGTAGTATGGGGACAGCGAACACTGAAGCTTTCTTT. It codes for CASSMGTANTEAFF.

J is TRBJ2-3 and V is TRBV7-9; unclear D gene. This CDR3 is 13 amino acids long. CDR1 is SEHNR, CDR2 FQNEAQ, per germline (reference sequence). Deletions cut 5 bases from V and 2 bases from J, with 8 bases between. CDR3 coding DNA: TGTGCCAGCAGCGAACGGGTCACAGATACGCAGTATTTT. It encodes CASSERVTDTQYF.

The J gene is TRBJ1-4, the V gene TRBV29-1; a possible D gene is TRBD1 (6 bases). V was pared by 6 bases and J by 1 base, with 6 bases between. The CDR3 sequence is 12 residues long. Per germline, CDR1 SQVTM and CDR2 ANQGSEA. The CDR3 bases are TGCAGCGTACAGGGAACTAATGAAAAACTGTTTTTT. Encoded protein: CSVQGTNEKLFF.

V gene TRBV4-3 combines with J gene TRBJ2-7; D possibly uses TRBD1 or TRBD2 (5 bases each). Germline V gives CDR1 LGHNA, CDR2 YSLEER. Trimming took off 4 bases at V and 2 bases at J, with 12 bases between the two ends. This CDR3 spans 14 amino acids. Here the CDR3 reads CASSPGAVAYEQYF. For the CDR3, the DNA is TGCGCCAGCAGCCCCGGGGCAGTAGCCTACGAGCAGTACTTC.

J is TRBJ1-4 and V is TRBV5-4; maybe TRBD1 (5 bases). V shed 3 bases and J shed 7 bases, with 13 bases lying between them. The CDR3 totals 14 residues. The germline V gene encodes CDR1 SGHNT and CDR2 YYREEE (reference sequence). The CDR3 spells CASSWDPEGEKLFF. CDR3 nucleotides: TGTGCCAGCAGCTGGGACCCCGAGGGTGAAAAACTGTTTTTT.